Shown below are 31 T cell receptor beta chains from a single sample sequenced in a study of graft-versus-host responses after intestinal transplantation. The assay was immunoSEQ multiplex PCR, and TCRdb's table has in-frame clones only and misses some. The sample records around 93,000 clones, 90% to 95% being singletons. The antigens these receptors bind are not known. The sample in question was unstimulated CD8+ T cells sorted from spleen or lymph node cells, obtained before intestinal transplant. The receptors were sampled from a human donor who received an intestinal transplant.

This sequence joins TRBV2 and TRBJ2-2; D gene uncertain. This CDR3 contains 16 residues. The germline V and J ends were trimmed by 3 bases and 1 base, with 12 bases remaining between them. Germline V gene lookup returns CDR1 SNHLY and CDR2 FYNNEI. The CDR3 is CASSDERWRNTGELFF. The CDR3 region has the DNA TGTGCCAGCAGTGACGAAAGGTGGCGGAACACCGGGGAGCTGTTTTTT. Variable domain in full (rest from reference TRBV2 and TRBJ2-2): EPEVTQTPSHQVTQMGQEVILRCVPISNHLYFYWYRQILGQKVEFLVSFYNNEISEKSEIFDDQFSVERPDGSNFTLKIRSTKLEDSAMYFCASSDERWRNTGELFFGEGSRLTVL.

The chain couples TRBV11-2 to TRBJ2-5, with 7 bases identical to TRBD1. CDR1 and CDR2 (germline): SGHAT, FQNNGV. V lost 1 base and J lost 0; bases outside the gene matches: 5. The CDR3 consists of 16 residues. The CDR3 nucleotides are TGTGCCAGCAGCTTAGGGACAGGCGATTACCAAGAGACCCAGTACTTC. Amino acid sequence: CASSLGTGDYQETQYF.

The chain combines TRBV2 with TRBJ2-7; D tentatively reads TRBD1 or TRBD2 (5 bases each). V lost 4 bases and J lost 2, with 15 bases in between. This CDR3 contains 15 residues. The germline V gene encodes CDR1 SNHLY and CDR2 FYNNEI. This CDR3 is CASSVRGQAPYEQYF. In DNA, the CDR3 is TGTGCCAGCAGTGTACGGGGCCAGGCACCCTACGAGCAGTACTTC.

The chain employs TRBV29-1 and TRBJ1-2, with a tentative D call TRBD1 (5 bases). The germline gives CDR1 SQVTM, CDR2 ANQGSEA. The CDR3 is 13 amino acids. V lost 5 bases, J lost 1 base, and 11 bases lay in between. The CDR3 DNA sequence: TGCAGCGTTCCCCGGGGGAGTAACTATGGCTACACCTTC. Amino acid sequence: CSVPRGSNYGYTF.

The chain joins TRBV6-1 to TRBJ2-1; D is undetermined. V lost 2 bases, J lost 0 bases, and 8 bases lay in between. The germline V gene has CDR1 MNHNS and CDR2 SASEGT. The CDR3 is 15 residues long. Here the CDR3 DNA reads TGTGCCAGCAGTGAAATGGTGAGCTCCTACAATGAGCAGTTCTTC. This translates into CASSEMVSSYNEQFF.

The chain is built from TRBV25-1 and TRBJ2-5; a weak D match, TRBD2 (7 bases). With 0 bases removed from V and 5 bases from J, the gap between germline ends came to 22 bases. The CDR3 has 18 residues. The germline V gene has CDR1 MGHDK and CDR2 SYGVNS. Here the CDR3 reads CASSEYKGLRGREETQYF. The CDR3 DNA is TGTGCCAGCAGTGAATATAAGGGGCTGAGGGGGAGGGAGGAGACCCAGTACTTC.

This sequence joins TRBV5-6 and TRBJ2-1; 10 bases line up with TRBD2. The CDR3 contains 17 residues. CDR1 SGHDT and CDR2 YYEEEE come from the germline V gene. V gave up 0 bases and J gave up 5 bases; unmatched junction bases: 8. The CDR3 nucleotides are TGTGCCAGCAGCTTGGCCCTAGCGGGGGTGTACCACAATGAGCAGTTCTTC. Residues: CASSLALAGVYHNEQFF.

V and J are TRBV28 and TRBJ1-1; D not certain. CDR3 length equals 14 residues. CDR1 is MDHEN and CDR2 is SYDVKM in the germline V gene. Trimming removed 2 bases from V and 0 bases from J, with 7 bases in between. CDR3 nucleotide sequence: TGTGCCAGCAGTTTAGGGCGTTTGAACACTGAAGCTTTCTTT. It is translated as CASSLGRLNTEAFF.

The chain joins TRBV6-4 to TRBJ2-1; D gene uncertain. This CDR3 contains 15 residues. Germline assignment: CDR1 MRHNA and CDR2 SNTAGT. V was clipped by 2 bases and J by 4 bases, with 12 bases between them. CDR3 amino acids: CASSDVPVEYNEQFF. The CDR3 coding sequence is TGTGCCAGCAGTGACGTTCCGGTTGAGTACAATGAGCAGTTCTTC.

V usage is TRBV28 and J usage is TRBJ2-7; D is unresolved. CDR1 and CDR2 (germline): MDHEN, SYDVKM. There are 15 residues in the CDR3. Trimming left V 1 base short and J 2 bases short, with 12 bases between. The CDR3 DNA reads TGTGCCAGCAGTTTATTTGGGCGCGGCGCCTACGAGCAGTACTTC. Its translation: CASSLFGRGAYEQYF.

CDR3 coding DNA: TGTGCCAGCAGCGCGGGACTAGCGGGGGATAACACCGGGGAGCTGTTTTTT. Protein sequence: CASSAGLAGDNTGELFF. V gene TRBV9 combines with J gene TRBJ2-2, with 14 bases that match TRBD2. Germline V gene lookup returns CDR1 SGDLS and CDR2 YYNGEE. This CDR3 is 17 amino acids long. V trimming: 3 bases; J trimming: 2 bases; junction bases outside the gene matches: 3.

This chain uses TRBV19 with TRBJ2-7; 8 nucleotides match TRBD2. Germline lookup yields CDR1 LNHDA and CDR2 SQIVND (reference sequence). The CDR3 has 14 amino acids. The V gene end was trimmed by 1 base and the J gene end by 6 bases; junction bases not matched to a gene: 5. CDR3: CASSIAGGAFEQYF. For the CDR3, the DNA is TGTGCCAGTAGTATAGCGGGAGGGGCCTTCGAGCAGTACTTC.

The rearrangement links TRBV28 to TRBJ1-1; TRBD1 is a possible D gene (6 bases). This CDR3 has 14 residues. Trimming cost V 5 bases and J 4 bases, with 14 bases left between them. Germline V lookup: CDR1 MDHEN, CDR2 SYDVKM. CDR3 in amino acids: CASSQWDITTEAFF. Written as DNA, the CDR3 is TGTGCCAGCAGTCAATGGGACATCACCACTGAAGCTTTCTTT.

The chain has TRBV27 and TRBJ2-5, with 7 bases lining up with TRBD1. V lost 4 bases, J lost 3 bases, and 11 bases stayed unmatched. CDR3 length equals 16 residues. Germline values: CDR1 MNHEY, CDR2 SMNVEV (reference sequence). The CDR3 DNA follows: TGTGCCAGCAGTTCCTACCGACAGGGCGAGGAAGAGACCCAGTACTTC. Its protein product is CASSSYRQGEEETQYF.

The CDR3: CASSLGRGEQFF. DNA of the CDR3: TGTGCCAGCAGCTTGGGGAGGGGTGAGCAGTTCTTC. The chain recombines TRBV5-6 with TRBJ2-1, with D maybe TRBD2 (6 bases). Germline V gene data show CDR1 as SGHDT and CDR2 as YYEEEE. Trimming took off 0 bases at V and 9 bases at J, with 7 bases between the two ends. The CDR3 covers 12 residues.

The chain combines TRBV11-3 with TRBJ1-1; TRBD1 might be the D (6 bases). CDR3 size: 15 residues. V was cut by 4 bases and J by 5 bases, with 17 bases left in between. CDR1 SGHNT and CDR2 YENEEA come from the germline V gene. The CDR3 reads CASSSWGRGWTEAFF. In DNA form, the CDR3 reads TGTGCCAGCAGCTCCTGGGGCAGGGGTTGGACTGAAGCTTTCTTT.

This clone has only a few counts. J is TRBJ2-5 and V is TRBV27; D perhaps matches TRBD1 (6 bases). Germline CDR1 MNHEY, CDR2 SMNVEV (reference sequence). V lost 3 bases to trimming and J lost 7 bases, with 15 bases between them. This CDR3 region has 14 residues. The CDR3 region is CASSLDSGGGTQYF. DNA for the CDR3: TGTGCCAGCAGTTTGGACAGTGGTGGGGGGACCCAGTACTTC.

The chain couples TRBV5-6 to TRBJ2-7; possibly TRBD2 for D (5 bases). The V and J ends lost 4 bases and 6 bases respectively, with 11 bases between them. CDR3 length: 12 amino acids. Germline CDR1 is SGHDT and CDR2 is YYEEEE. Here the CDR3 reads CASSVSGSEQYF. The CDR3 coding sequence is TGTGCCAGCAGCGTTTCGGGGTCCGAGCAGTACTTC.

The V and J genes are TRBV19 and TRBJ2-1; 7 nucleotides match TRBD2. Trimming cost V 7 bases and J 3 bases; bases outside gene matches: 9. Germline V gene lookup returns CDR1 LNHDA and CDR2 SQIVND (reference sequence). The CDR3 runs 15 residues. The CDR3 loop reads CASTPTSFGYNEQFF. CDR3 bases: TGTGCCAGTACCCCGACTAGCTTCGGCTACAATGAGCAGTTCTTC.

The CDR3 DNA is TGCAGCGTCCCCGGACCTTTGGCCAACTATGGCTACACCTTC. Residues: CSVPGPLANYGYTF. The chain joins TRBV29-1 to TRBJ1-2; D not certain. The V end lost 6 bases, the J end lost 2 bases, and 16 bases lay between the germline ends. Germline V gives CDR1 SQVTM, CDR2 ANQGSEA. This CDR3 has 14 residues.

This chain links TRBV28 with TRBJ2-3; the match to TRBD1 covers 8 bases. V dropped 3 bases and J dropped 2; count of bases not matched to a gene: 4. Per germline, CDR1 MDHEN and CDR2 SYDVKM. The CDR3 totals 15 residues. CDR3 sequence (DNA): TGTGCCAGCAGTTTTTCGGACAGGGTCACAGATACGCAGTATTTT. The encoded protein is CASSFSDRVTDTQYF.

The chain combines TRBV28 with TRBJ1-3, with 8 positions matching TRBD1. Germline trimming cut 2 bases from V and 0 bases from J; bases unmatched to any gene: 9. From germline, CDR1 is MDHEN and CDR2 SYDVKM. This CDR3 spans 18 amino acids. CDR3 in amino acids: CASSLHYRTGLSGNTIYF. The DNA of the CDR3 is TGTGCCAGCAGTTTACATTACCGGACAGGGCTCTCTGGAAACACCATATATTTT.

The CDR3 DNA sequence: TGTGCCAGCAGTTACTCGGGTTCGGAGCCCCAGCATTTT. This encodes CASSYSGSEPQHF. The chain couples TRBV6-5 to TRBJ1-5; no firm D call. Germline V gene sequence: CDR1 MNHEY, CDR2 SVGAGI. V was clipped by 0 bases and J by 8 bases, with 8 bases between them. This CDR3 has 13 residues.

The gene calls are TRBV4-1 and TRBJ1-6; unclear D gene. This CDR3 is 16 amino acids long. V lost 8 bases, J lost 7 bases, and 21 bases lay in between. CDR1 MGHRA and CDR2 YSYEKL come from the germline V gene. CDR3 in DNA: TGCGCCAGCGGGATAGATCCGGGAGCACTCAATTCACCCCTCCACTTT. This gives the protein CASGIDPGALNSPLHF.

The V call is TRBV12-1, the J call TRBJ1-2; the DNA was not compared with TRBD1, the D call given in the table. TRBV12-1 is deemed a pseudogene. The CDR3 is 15 residues long. The CDR3: CASSLKRDRVTGYTF. The CDR3 bases are TGTGCCAGCAGCTTAAAGAGGGACAGGGTGACTGGCTACACCTTC.

CDR3 amino acids: CASSPGYGYTF. The CDR3 DNA reads TGTGCCAGCAGCCCAGGGTATGGCTACACCTTC. The chain joins TRBV6-1 to TRBJ1-2, with a weak D call TRBD1 (5 bases). The CDR3 length is 11 residues. The germline CDR1 and CDR2 sequences are MNHNS and SASEGT. V lost 6 bases and J lost 5, with 7 bases in between.

The rearrangement joins TRBV10-3 to TRBJ1-6; D ambiguous. Deletions cut 4 bases from V and 14 bases from J, with 15 bases between. The germline gives CDR1 ENHRY, CDR2 SYGVKD. The CDR3 totals 13 residues. The CDR3 DNA reads as TGTGCCATCAGTGCTCCGGAGCAGTTGGCCCTCCACTTT. Protein: CAISAPEQLALHF.

There are a few counts of this clone. The chain carries TRBV11-2 and TRBJ2-1; 7 positions agree with TRBD1. This CDR3 region has 13 residues. V shed 5 bases, J shed 3 bases, and the junction held 1 base outside the gene matches. Per germline, CDR1 SGHAT and CDR2 FQNNGV. The CDR3 region is CASSRTGYNEQFF. In DNA, the CDR3 is TGTGCCAGCAGCAGGACAGGCTACAATGAGCAGTTCTTC. The variable domain in full, completed from reference TRBV11-2 and TRBJ2-1, reads EAGVAQSPRYKIIEKRQSVAFWCNPISGHATLYWYQQILGQGPKLLIQFQNNGVVDDSQLPKDRFSAERLKGVDSTLKIQPAKLEDSAVYLCASSRTGYNEQFFGPGTRLTVL.

The chain joins TRBV27 to TRBJ2-7; D remains unclear. This CDR3 is 13 amino acids long. The V gene lost 1 base and the J gene lost 6 bases, with 10 bases spanning the gap. Germline V gene sequence: CDR1 MNHEY, CDR2 SMNVEV (reference sequence). The CDR3 spells CASSLLGQSEQYF. In DNA form, the CDR3 reads TGTGCCAGCAGTTTATTGGGCCAGAGCGAGCAGTACTTC.

The chain links TRBV6-6 to TRBJ1-3, with D hard to call. The CDR3 is 16 amino acids. Trimming cost V 2 bases and J 4 bases, with 15 bases left between them. Germline V CDR1 and CDR2: MNHNY, SVGAGI (reference sequence). In nucleotides, the CDR3 is TGTGCCAGCAGTTACGAAAGGGCAGTTTGGGGAAACACCATATATTTT. Translation: CASSYERAVWGNTIYF.

The gene calls are TRBV11-2 and TRBJ2-1; 11 positions agree with TRBD2. This CDR3 contains 16 residues. The V segment lost 5 bases and the J segment 5 bases; nucleotides outside the gene matches: 8. The germline gives CDR1 SGHAT, CDR2 FQNNGV. This chain's CDR3 is CASSIDSGLADNEQFF. In DNA, the CDR3 is TGTGCCAGCAGCATCGATTCGGGACTAGCGGACAATGAGCAGTTCTTC.